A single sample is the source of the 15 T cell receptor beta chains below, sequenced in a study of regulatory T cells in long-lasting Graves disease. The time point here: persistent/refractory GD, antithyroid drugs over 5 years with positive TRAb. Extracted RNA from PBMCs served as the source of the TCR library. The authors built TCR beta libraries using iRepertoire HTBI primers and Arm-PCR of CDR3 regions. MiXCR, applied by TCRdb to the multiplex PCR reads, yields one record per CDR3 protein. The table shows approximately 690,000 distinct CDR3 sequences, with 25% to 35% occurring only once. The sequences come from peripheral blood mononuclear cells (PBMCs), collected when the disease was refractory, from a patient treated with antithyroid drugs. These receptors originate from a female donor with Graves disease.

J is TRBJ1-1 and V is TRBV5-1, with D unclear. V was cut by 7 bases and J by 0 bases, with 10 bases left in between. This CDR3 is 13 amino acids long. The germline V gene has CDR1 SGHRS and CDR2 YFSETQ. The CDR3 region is CASRQDMNTEAFF. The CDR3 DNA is TGCGCCAGCCGGCAGGATATGAACACTGAAGCTTTCTTT.

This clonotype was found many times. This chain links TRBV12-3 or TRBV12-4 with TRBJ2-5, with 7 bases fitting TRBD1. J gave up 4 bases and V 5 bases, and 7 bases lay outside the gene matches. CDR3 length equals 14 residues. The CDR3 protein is CASSIGPGGETQYF. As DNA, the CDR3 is TGTGCCAGCAGTATCGGACCAGGGGGAGAGACCCAGTACTTC.

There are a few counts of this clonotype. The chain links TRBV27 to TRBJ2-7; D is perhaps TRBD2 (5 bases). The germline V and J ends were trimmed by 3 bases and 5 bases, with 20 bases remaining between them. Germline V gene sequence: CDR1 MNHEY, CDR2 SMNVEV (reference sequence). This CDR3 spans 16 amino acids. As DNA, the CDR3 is TGTGCCAGCAGTTTCCTATGGGGAAGTGGGAGCGACGAGCAGTACTTC. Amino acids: CASSFLWGSGSDEQYF.

This CDR3 is CASSLSGGYYEQYF. CDR3 coding DNA: TGTGCCAGCAGTTTAAGCGGGGGATACTACGAGCAGTACTTC. V usage is TRBV12-3 or TRBV12-4 and J usage is TRBJ2-7; 8 nucleotides match TRBD2. This CDR3 region has 14 residues. V lost 2 bases, J lost 3 bases, and 3 bases stayed unmatched.

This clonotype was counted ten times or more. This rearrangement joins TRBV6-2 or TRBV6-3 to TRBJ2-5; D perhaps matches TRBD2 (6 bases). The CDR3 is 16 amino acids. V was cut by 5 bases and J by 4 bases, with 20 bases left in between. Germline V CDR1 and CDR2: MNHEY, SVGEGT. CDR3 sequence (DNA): TGTGCCAGCAGTGCATCCCCAGGCTACGGGGGAGAGACCCAGTACTTC. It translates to CASSASPGYGGETQYF.

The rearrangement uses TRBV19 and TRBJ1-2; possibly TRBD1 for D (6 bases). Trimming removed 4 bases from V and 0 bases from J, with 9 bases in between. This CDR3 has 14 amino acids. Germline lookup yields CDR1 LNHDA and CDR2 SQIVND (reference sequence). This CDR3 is CASSRQAANYGYTF. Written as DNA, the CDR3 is TGTGCCAGTAGTAGACAGGCCGCTAACTATGGCTACACCTTC.

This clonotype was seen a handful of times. The CDR3 DNA sequence: TGTGCCAGCAGTTTATGGAGGAATAGCAATCAGCCCCAGCATTTT. Translated: CASSLWRNSNQPQHF. The chain is built from TRBV28 and TRBJ1-5; D not resolved. Germline V gene sequence: CDR1 MDHEN, CDR2 SYDVKM. V lost 0 bases, J lost 0 bases, and 6 bases lay in between. The CDR3 extends over 15 amino acids. The variable domain in full, completed from reference TRBV28 and TRBJ1-5, reads DVKVTQSSRYLVKRTGEKVFLECVQDMDHENMFWYRQDPGLGLRLIYFSYDVKMKEKGDIPEGYSVSREKKERFSLILESASTNQTSMYLCASSLWRNSNQPQHFGDGTRLSIL.

The CDR3 sequence is CASSLGTGWENTEAFF. CDR3 in DNA: TGTGCCAGCAGCTTAGGGACAGGTTGGGAAAACACTGAAGCTTTCTTT. V and J are TRBV7-9 and TRBJ1-1; 7 positions agree with TRBD1. The CDR3 loop spans 16 amino acids. CDR1 is SEHNR, CDR2 FQNEAQ, per germline (reference sequence). Germline trimming cut 1 base from V and 2 bases from J; bases unmatched to any gene: 7.

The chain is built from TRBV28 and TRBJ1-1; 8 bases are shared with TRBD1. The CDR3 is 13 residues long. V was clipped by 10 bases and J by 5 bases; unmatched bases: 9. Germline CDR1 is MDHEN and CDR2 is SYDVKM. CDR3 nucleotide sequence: TGTGCCACTCCTGGACAGGGAGGAACTGAAGCTTTCTTT. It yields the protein CATPGQGGTEAFF.

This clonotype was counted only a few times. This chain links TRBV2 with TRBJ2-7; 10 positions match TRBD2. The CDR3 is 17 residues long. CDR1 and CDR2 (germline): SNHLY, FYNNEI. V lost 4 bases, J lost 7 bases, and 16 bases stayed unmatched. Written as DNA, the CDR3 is TGTGCCAGCAGTGTATCTATAAGGCTAGCGGGAGTAGGGGAGCAGTACTTC. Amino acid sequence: CASSVSIRLAGVGEQYF.

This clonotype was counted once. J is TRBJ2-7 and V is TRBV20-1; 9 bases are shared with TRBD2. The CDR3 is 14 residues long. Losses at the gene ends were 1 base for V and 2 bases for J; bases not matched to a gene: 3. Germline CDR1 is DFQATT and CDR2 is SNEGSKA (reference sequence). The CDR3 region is CSARGIAGAYEQYF. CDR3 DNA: TGCAGTGCTAGAGGGATAGCGGGAGCCTACGAGCAGTACTTC.

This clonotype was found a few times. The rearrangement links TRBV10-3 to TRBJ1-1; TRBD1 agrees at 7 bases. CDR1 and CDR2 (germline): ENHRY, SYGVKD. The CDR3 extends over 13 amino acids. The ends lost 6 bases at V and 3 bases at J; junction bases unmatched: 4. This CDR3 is CAISVGGYTEAFF. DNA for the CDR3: TGTGCCATCAGCGTAGGGGGCTACACTGAAGCTTTCTTT.

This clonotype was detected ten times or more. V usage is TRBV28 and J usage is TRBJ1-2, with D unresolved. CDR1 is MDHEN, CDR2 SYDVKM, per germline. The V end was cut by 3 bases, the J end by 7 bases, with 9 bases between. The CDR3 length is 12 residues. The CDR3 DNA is TGTGCCAGCAGTTTTCTGGGAGGTGGCTACACCTTC. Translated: CASSFLGGGYTF.

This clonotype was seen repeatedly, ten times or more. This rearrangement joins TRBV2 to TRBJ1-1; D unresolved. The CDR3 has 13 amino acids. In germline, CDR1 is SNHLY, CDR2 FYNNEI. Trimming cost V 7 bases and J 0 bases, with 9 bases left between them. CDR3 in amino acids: CASILPMNTEAFF. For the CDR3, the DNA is TGTGCCAGCATCCTGCCTATGAACACTGAAGCTTTCTTT.

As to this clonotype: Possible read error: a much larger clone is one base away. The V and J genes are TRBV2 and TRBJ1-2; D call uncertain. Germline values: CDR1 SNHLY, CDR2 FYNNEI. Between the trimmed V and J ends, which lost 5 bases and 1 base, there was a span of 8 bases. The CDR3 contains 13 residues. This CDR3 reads CASSMNSNYGYTF. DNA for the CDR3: TGTGCCAGCAGTATGAACAGTAACTATGGCTACACCTTC.